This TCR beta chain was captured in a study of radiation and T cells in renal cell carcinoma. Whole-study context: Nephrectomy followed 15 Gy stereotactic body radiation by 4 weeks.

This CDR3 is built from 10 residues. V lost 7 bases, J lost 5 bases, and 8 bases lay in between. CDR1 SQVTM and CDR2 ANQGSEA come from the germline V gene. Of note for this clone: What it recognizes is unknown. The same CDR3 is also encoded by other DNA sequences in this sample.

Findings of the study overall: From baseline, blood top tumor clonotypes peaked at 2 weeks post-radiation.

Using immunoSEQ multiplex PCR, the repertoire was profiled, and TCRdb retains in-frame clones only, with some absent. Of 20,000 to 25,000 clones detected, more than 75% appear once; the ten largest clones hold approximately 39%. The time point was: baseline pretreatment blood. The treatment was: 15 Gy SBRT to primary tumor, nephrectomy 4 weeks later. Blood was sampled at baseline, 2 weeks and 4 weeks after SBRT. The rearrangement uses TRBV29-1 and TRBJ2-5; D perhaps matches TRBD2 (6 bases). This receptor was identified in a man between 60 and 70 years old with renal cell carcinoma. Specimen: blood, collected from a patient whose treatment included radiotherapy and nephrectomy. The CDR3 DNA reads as TGCAGCGGCGGGAAGGAGACCCAGTACTTC. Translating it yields CSGGKETQYF. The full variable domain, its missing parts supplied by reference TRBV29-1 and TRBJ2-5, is SAVISQKPSRDICQRGTSLTIQCQVDSQVTMMFWYRQQPGQSLTLIATANQGSEATYESGFVIDKFPISRPNLTFSTLTVSNMSPEDSSIYLCSGGKETQYFGPGTRLLVL.